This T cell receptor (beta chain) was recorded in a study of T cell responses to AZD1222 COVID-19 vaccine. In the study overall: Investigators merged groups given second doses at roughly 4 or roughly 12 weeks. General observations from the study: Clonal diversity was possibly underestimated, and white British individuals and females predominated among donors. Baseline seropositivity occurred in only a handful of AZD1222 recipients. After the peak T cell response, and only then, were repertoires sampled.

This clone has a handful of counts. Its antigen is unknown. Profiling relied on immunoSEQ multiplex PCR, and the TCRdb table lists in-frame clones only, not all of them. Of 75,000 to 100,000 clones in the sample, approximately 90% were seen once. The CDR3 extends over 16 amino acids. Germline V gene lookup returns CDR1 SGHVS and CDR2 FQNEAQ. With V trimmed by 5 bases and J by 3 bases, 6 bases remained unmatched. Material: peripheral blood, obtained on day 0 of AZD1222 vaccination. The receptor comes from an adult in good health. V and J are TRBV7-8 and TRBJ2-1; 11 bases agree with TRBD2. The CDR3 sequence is CASSKLAGEFYNEQFF. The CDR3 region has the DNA TGTGCCAGCAGCAAACTAGCGGGAGAGTTCTACAATGAGCAGTTCTTC. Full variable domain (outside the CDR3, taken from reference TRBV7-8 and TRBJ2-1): GAGVSQSPRYKVAKRGQDVALRCDPISGHVSLFWYQQALGQGPEFLTYFQNEAQLDKSGLPSDRFFAERPEGSVSTLKIQRTQQEDSAVYLCASSKLAGEFYNEQFFGPGTRLTVL.